These 15 T cell receptor beta chains were all obtained from the same sample, sequenced in a study of control samples from healthy donors and cancer patients. Only in-frame clones appear in the TCRdb table, and some are missing; sequencing was by immunoSEQ multiplex PCR. The top ten hold less than 3.5% of the sample, which has some 130,000 clones, approximately 88% seen once. The specimen was blood. The receptors derive from a man between 40 and 49 years old in good health.

J is TRBJ1-3 and V is TRBV10-1, with D unresolved. The CDR3 spans 13 residues. CDR1 and CDR2 (germline): WNHNN, SYGVQD (reference sequence). V was pared by 7 bases and J by 2 bases, with 9 bases between. This CDR3 is CASTAGAGNTIYF. Written as DNA, the CDR3 is TGCGCCAGCACCGCGGGAGCTGGAAACACCATATATTTT.

Comment on this clone: Other DNA sequences within the sample encode an identical CDR3. The chain employs TRBV3-1 (or the pseudogene TRBV3-2) and TRBJ1-5; possibly TRBD1 for D (5 bases). This CDR3 spans 15 amino acids. With 0 bases removed from V and 4 bases from J, the gap between germline ends came to 10 bases. Germline CDR1 reads LGHDT; CDR2 reads YNNKEL (reference sequence). The CDR3 bases are TGTGCCAGCAGCCAAGATTTGGGGCGGAATCAGCCCCAGCATTTT. Residues: CASSQDLGRNQPQHF.

The chain uses TRBV9 and TRBJ1-2, with 8 bases lining up with TRBD1. Germline CDR1 and CDR2: SGDLS and YYNGEE. The V and J ends lost 0 bases and 1 base, in that order; junction bases with no gene match: 14. The CDR3 extends over 19 amino acids. The CDR3 sequence is CASSVGVLRDRQLNYGYTF. The CDR3 region has the DNA TGTGCCAGCAGCGTAGGTGTCTTGCGGGACAGGCAACTTAACTATGGCTACACCTTC.

This chain joins TRBV7-8 and TRBJ1-5; D may be TRBD1 (5 bases). Germline V gives CDR1 SGHVS, CDR2 FQNEAQ. Trimming took 5 bases from V and 2 from J, leaving 10 bases between them. This CDR3 region has 14 residues. Here the CDR3 reads CASSLRDGNQPQHF. In nucleotides, the CDR3 is TGTGCCAGCAGCCTCAGGGACGGCAATCAGCCCCAGCATTTT. Complete variable domain (other parts from reference TRBV7-8 and TRBJ1-5): GAGVSQSPRYKVAKRGQDVALRCDPISGHVSLFWYQQALGQGPEFLTYFQNEAQLDKSGLPSDRFFAERPEGSVSTLKIQRTQQEDSAVYLCASSLRDGNQPQHFGDGTRLSIL.

This clone was seen just once. V is TRBV9 and J is TRBJ1-4; perhaps TRBD1 as D (5 bases). Germline CDR1 SGDLS, CDR2 YYNGEE. With 7 bases removed from V and 5 bases from J, the gap between germline ends came to 12 bases. CDR3 length equals 13 residues. CDR3 coding DNA: TGTGCCAGCTCCAGGGCCTTGAATGAAAAACTGTTTTTT. It yields the protein CASSRALNEKLFF.

The chain couples TRBV25-1 to TRBJ1-1, with D maybe TRBD1 (6 bases). CDR1 is MGHDK and CDR2 is SYGVNS in the germline V gene. Trimming left V 6 bases short and J 6 bases short, with 8 bases between. The CDR3 covers 11 residues. CDR3 coding DNA: TGTGCCAGCAGGGGGGGCCCTGAAGCTTTCTTT. Encoded protein: CASRGGPEAFF. Based on the CDR3 plus reference TRBV25-1 and TRBJ1-1, the full variable domain is EADIYQTPRYLVIGTGKKITLECSQTMGHDKMYWYQQDPGMELHLIHYSYGVNSTEKGDLSSESTVSRIRTEHFPLTLESARPSHTSQYLCASRGGPEAFFGQGTRLTVV.

The V gene is TRBV7-3, the J gene TRBJ1-2; D is perhaps TRBD1 (6 bases). From germline, CDR1 is SGHTA and CDR2 FQGTGA. The CDR3 is made up of 14 amino acids. V lost 0 bases to trimming and J lost 7 bases, with 12 bases between them. The CDR3, as DNA: TGTGCCAGCAGCTTAACAGACAGGCAACGTGGCTACACCTTC. Its protein product is CASSLTDRQRGYTF.

The CDR3 DNA follows: TGTGCCAGCAGCTTAGCGCGGGGACAGGGTTCTCGCGAGCAGTACTTC. As protein: CASSLARGQGSREQYF. The chain links TRBV7-2 to TRBJ2-7; TRBD1 agrees at 9 bases. Germline loops: CDR1 SGHTA, CDR2 FQGNSA. The V segment lost 0 bases and the J segment 6 bases; nucleotides outside the gene matches: 9. The CDR3 is 16 amino acids. Together with reference TRBV7-2 and TRBJ2-7, the CDR3 gives the full variable domain: GAGVSQSPSNKVTEKGKDVELRCDPISGHTALYWYRQSLGQGLEFLIYFQGNSAPDKSGLPSDRFSAERTGGSVSTLTIQRTQQEDSAVYLCASSLARGQGSREQYFGPGTRLTVT.

The V and J genes are TRBV2 and TRBJ1-2; no firm D call. The CDR3 is made up of 12 amino acids. Germline V lookup: CDR1 SNHLY, CDR2 FYNNEI. V shed 5 bases and J shed 4 bases, with 8 bases lying between them. Here the CDR3 DNA reads TGTGCCAGCAGTCCTCCAGGCTATGGCTACACCTTC. Translation gives CASSPPGYGYTF.

Only one count was recorded for this clone. V and J are TRBV7-9 and TRBJ1-4, with 7 positions matching TRBD1. This CDR3 is built from 15 residues. J lost 3 bases, V lost 5 bases, and 6 bases had no gene match. Germline lookup yields CDR1 SEHNR and CDR2 FQNEAQ (reference sequence). The CDR3: CASSTGTVSNEKLFF. CDR3 sequence (DNA): TGTGCCAGCAGCACCGGGACAGTGTCTAATGAAAAACTGTTTTTT.

V gene TRBV4-1 combines with J gene TRBJ1-6, with D uncertain. This CDR3 contains 12 residues. The V end was cut by 3 bases, the J end by 5 bases, with 2 bases between. Germline assignment: CDR1 MGHRA and CDR2 YSYEKL. The CDR3 protein is CASSHNNSPLHF. CDR3 DNA sequence: TGCGCCAGCAGCCACAATAATTCACCCCTCCACTTT.

This chain uses TRBV6-6 with TRBJ1-2, with 9 bases lining up with TRBD1. Germline assignment: CDR1 MNHNY and CDR2 SVGAGI (reference sequence). Losses at the gene ends were 6 bases for V and 7 bases for J; bases not matched to a gene: 9. The CDR3 totals 14 residues. The DNA of the CDR3 is TGTGCCAGCAGCTCTACAGGACAGGGGCTTGGCTACACCTTC. Its translation: CASSSTGQGLGYTF.

This chain connects TRBV6-2 or TRBV6-3 to TRBJ1-1, with D possibly matching TRBD1 (5 bases). The germline V gene encodes CDR1 MNHEY and CDR2 SVGEGT. This CDR3 has 15 amino acids. Between the trimmed V and J ends, which lost 0 bases and 4 bases, there was a span of 12 bases. The CDR3 DNA reads as TGTGCCAGCAGTTACTCGTCGTACGGGGCCACTGAAGCTTTCTTT. Translation: CASSYSSYGATEAFF.

The rearrangement links TRBV30 to TRBJ2-2; D gene unclear. Trimming stripped 3 bases from V and 3 bases from J, with 8 bases between. CDR1 is GTSNPN, CDR2 SVGIG, per germline (reference sequence). There are 13 residues in the CDR3. For the CDR3, the DNA is TGTGCCTGGAGGTTACAACACACCGGGGAGCTGTTTTTT. Translation gives CAWRLQHTGELFF.

The J gene is TRBJ1-4, the V gene TRBV2; D may be TRBD1 (5 bases). The CDR3 covers 14 residues. Germline CDR1 reads SNHLY; CDR2 reads FYNNEI. V was pared by 3 bases and J by 5 bases, with 10 bases between. The CDR3 loop reads CASSDGGGNEKLFF. CDR3 sequence (DNA): TGTGCCAGCAGTGATGGGGGGGGGAATGAAAAACTGTTTTTT.